A few counts support the clone carrying this T cell receptor (beta chain). Its antigen is currently unknown. Addition of a universal primer site occurred through template switching, and cDNA carried unique molecular identifiers. TCRdb itself ran the 5' RACE reads through MiXCR, one entry per CDR3 protein. The sample lists approximately 700,000 distinct CDR3 sequences, 18% occurring once. The CDR3 consists of 13 residues. Germline V gene data show CDR1 as DFQATT and CDR2 as SNEGSKA (reference sequence). The V gene end was trimmed by 6 bases and the J gene end by 5 bases; junction bases not matched to a gene: 8. This entry is derived from a study of identical twins. Whole-study findings and limits: Analyses based on zero insertions could be partly confounded by invariant MAIT and iNKT cells. Fewer insertions were carried by abundant cord blood beta clonotypes, but none was seen in memory repertoires.

The data also belong to a second study, concerning T cells expressing NK-cell markers.

This TCR derives from a woman between 18 and 29 years old in good health. V usage is TRBV20-1 and J usage is TRBJ2-7, with 9 bases that match TRBD2. Sequenced: PBMCs. The DNA of the CDR3 is TGCAGTGCCAATAGCGGGAGTCGTCACGAGCAGTACTTC. This encodes CSANSGSRHEQYF.